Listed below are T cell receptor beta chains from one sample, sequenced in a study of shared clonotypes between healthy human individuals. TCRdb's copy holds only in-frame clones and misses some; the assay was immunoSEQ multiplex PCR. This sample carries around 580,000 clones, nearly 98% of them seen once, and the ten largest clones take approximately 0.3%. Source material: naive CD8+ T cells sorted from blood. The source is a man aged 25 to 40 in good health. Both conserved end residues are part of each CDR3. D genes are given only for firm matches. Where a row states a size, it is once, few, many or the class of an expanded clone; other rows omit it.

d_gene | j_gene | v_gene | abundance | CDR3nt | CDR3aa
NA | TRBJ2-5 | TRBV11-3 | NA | TGTGCCAGCAGCTCCAGACAGCAAGAGACCCAGTACTTC | CASSSRQQETQYF
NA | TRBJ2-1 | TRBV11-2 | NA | TGTGCCAGCAGCTACTTGGGTAAGAGCTCCTACAATGAGCAGTTCTTC | CASSYLGKSSYNEQFF
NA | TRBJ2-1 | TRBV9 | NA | TGTGCCAGCAGCGTATGGAGGGCAGGTTACAATGAGCAGTTCTTC | CASSVWRAGYNEQFF
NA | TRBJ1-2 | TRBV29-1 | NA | TGCAGCGTTGGGGCAGCAGGGCCAACTAACTATGGCTACACCTTC | CSVGAAGPTNYGYTF
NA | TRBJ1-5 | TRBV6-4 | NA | TGTGCCAGCAATCCCAATCAGCCCCAGCATTTT | CASNPNQPQHF
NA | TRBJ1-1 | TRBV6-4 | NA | TGTGCCAGCAGTGACTATGCGGGATCTACTGAAGCTTTCTTT | CASSDYAGSTEAFF
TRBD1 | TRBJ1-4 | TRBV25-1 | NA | TGTGCCAGCCACAGCGGGACAGGGGCTGAAAAACTGTTTTTT | CASHSGTGAEKLFF
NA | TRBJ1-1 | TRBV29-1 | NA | TGCAGCGGTGCGGAGGGAGTCTATTCGAACACTGAAGCTTTCTTT | CSGAEGVYSNTEAFF
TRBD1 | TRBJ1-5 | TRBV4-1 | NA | TGCGCCAGCAGCCCTCAGACAGGGGGCAATCAGCCCCAGCATTTT | CASSPQTGGNQPQHF
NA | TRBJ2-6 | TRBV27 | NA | TGTGCCAGCAGTGAAACAGACTCTGGGGCCAACGTCCTGACTTTC | CASSETDSGANVLTF
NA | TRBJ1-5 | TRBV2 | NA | TGTGCCAGCAGTGAACACGGTGGTAGCAATCAGCCCCAGCATTTT | CASSEHGGSNQPQHF
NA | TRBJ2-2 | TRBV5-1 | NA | TGCGCCAGCAGCTTAACGCTCGGGGAGCTGTTTTTT | CASSLTLGELFF
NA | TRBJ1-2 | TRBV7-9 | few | TGTGCCAGCAGCTTAGATCTACACCTTGGCTACACCTTC | CASSLDLHLGYTF
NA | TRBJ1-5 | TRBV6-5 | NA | TGTGCCAGCAGCCGCGACAGGTTCAATCAGCCCCAGCATTTT | CASSRDRFNQPQHF
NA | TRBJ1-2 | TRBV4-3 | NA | TGCGCCAGCAGCCAAGTGCTGCCGGGGGCTAATGGCTACACCTTC | CASSQVLPGANGYTF
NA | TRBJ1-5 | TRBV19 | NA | TGTGCCAGTAGTCCAGGGGCCGGGAATCAGCCCCAGCATTTT | CASSPGAGNQPQHF
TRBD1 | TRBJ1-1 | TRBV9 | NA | TGTGCCAGCAGCGCTACAGGGGCACCTGAAGCTTTCTTT | CASSATGAPEAFF
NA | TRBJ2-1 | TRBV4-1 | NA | TGCGCCAGCAGCCAAGGAGACAATGAGCAGTTCTTC | CASSQGDNEQFF
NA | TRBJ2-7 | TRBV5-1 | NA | TGCGCCAGCAGCTCAACCTACGAGCAGTACTTC | CASSSTYEQYF
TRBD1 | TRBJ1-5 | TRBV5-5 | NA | TGTGCCAGCAGCTCAACAGGGGGCAGCAATCAGCCCCAGCATTTT | CASSSTGGSNQPQHF
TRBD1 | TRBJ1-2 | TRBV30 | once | TGTGCCTGGGAACCCCTTAGGGGGCTCTATGGCTACACCTTC | CAWEPLRGLYGYTF
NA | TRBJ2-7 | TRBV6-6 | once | TGTGCCAGCACCTTCTCTTTGGAAGGCTCCTACGAGCAGTACTTC | CASTFSLEGSYEQYF
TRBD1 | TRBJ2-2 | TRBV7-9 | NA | TGTGCCAGCAGCTCCGCCGAGACAGGGAGAACCGGGGAGCTGTTTTTT | CASSSAETGRTGELFF
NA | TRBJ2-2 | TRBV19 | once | TGTGCCAGTAGTTCCCTCTCCAGCGTGAACACCGGGGAGCTGTTTTTT | CASSSLSSVNTGELFF
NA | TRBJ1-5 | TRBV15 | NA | TGTGCCACCAGCAGGGAGGCCAATCAGCCCCAGCATTTT | CATSREANQPQHF
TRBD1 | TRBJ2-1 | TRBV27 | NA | TGTGCCAGCAGTTTTCTGATCGGGGACAGGGGAGGGGAGCAGTTCTTC | CASSFLIGDRGGEQFF
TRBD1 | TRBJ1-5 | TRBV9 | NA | TGTGCCAGCAGCGCCACAGGGGGCGGCAATCAGCCCCAGCATTTT | CASSATGGGNQPQHF
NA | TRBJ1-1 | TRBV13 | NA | TGTGCCAGCAGCTTAGGTGGCGACGGGAACACTGAAGCTTTCTTT | CASSLGGDGNTEAFF
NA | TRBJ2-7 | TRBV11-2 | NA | TGTGCCAGCAGCTCCCTGACAGGTGACCTCTACGAGCAGTACTTC | CASSSLTGDLYEQYF
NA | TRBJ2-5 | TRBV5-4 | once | TGTGCCAGCAGCCTCCTATCGGCCCCAGAGACCCAGTACTTC | CASSLLSAPETQYF
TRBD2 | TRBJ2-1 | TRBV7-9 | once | TGTGCCAGCAGCCTTGGGTCCGGGAGGGAGTTCTTC | CASSLGSGREFF
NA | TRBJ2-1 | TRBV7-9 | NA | TGTGCCAGCCCGGAGCAGTTCTTC | CASPEQFF
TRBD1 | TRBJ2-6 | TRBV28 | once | TGTGCCAGCAGTTACAGGGGGCTTGGGGCCAACGTCCTGACTTTC | CASSYRGLGANVLTF
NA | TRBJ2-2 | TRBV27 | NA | TGTGCCAGCAGTTGGGGCAGGACCGGGGAGCTGTTTTTT | CASSWGRTGELFF
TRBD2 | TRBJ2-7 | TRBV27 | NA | TGTGCCAGCAGCCCCTCGGCGGGAGGACTATCCTACGAGCAGTACTTC | CASSPSAGGLSYEQYF
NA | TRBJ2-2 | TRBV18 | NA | TGTGCCAGCTCACCAGCGATAGCAGAGGGGCTGTTTTTT | CASSPAIAEGLFF
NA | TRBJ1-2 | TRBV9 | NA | TGTGCCAGCAGCAGCCGGGGCTATGGCTACACCTTC | CASSSRGYGYTF
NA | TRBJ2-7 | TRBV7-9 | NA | TGTGCTAGCAGGGACCACTCCTACGAGCAGTACTTC | CASRDHSYEQYF
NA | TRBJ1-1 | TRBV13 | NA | TGTGCCAGCAGCTTAGTACAGGGGAACACTGAAGCTTTCTTT | CASSLVQGNTEAFF
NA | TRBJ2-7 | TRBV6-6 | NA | TGTGCCAGCAGTTACGCGTCCTACGAGCAGTACTTC | CASSYASYEQYF
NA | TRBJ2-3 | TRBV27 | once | TGTGCCAGCAGTTACGGGTCAGATACGCAGTATTTT | CASSYGSDTQYF
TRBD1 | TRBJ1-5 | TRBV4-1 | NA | TGCGCCAGCAGCCAAGGACAGGGCTTCAATCAGCCCCAGCATTTT | CASSQGQGFNQPQHF
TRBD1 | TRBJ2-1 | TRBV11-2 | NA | TGTGCCAGCAGCAAGAGGGGACAGGGATTTTACAATGAGCAGTTCTTC | CASSKRGQGFYNEQFF
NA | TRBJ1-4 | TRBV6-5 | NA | TGTGCCAGCAGTTACCACCAGGGTTTCAATGAAAAACTGTTTTTT | CASSYHQGFNEKLFF
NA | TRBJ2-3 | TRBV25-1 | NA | TGTGCCAGCAACGGTCAGATCACAGATACGCAGTATTTT | CASNGQITDTQYF
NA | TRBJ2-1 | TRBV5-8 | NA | TGTGCCAGCTTATTGCACTCCTACAATGAGCAGTTCTTC | CASLLHSYNEQFF
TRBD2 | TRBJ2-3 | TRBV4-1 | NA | TGCGCCAGCAGCCAAGAAGCGGGGAGCACAGATACGCAGTATTTT | CASSQEAGSTDTQYF
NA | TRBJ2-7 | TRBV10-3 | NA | TGTGCCATCAGTTCTTCGACAGGTCTAATCGACGAGCAGTACTTC | CAISSSTGLIDEQYF
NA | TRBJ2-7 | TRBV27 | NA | TGTGCCAGCAGTCCGTTCCGATTAGGAAACGAGCAGTACTTC | CASSPFRLGNEQYF
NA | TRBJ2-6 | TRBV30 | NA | TGTGCCTGGCGCCCAGACTCTGGGGCCAACGTCCTGACTTTC | CAWRPDSGANVLTF
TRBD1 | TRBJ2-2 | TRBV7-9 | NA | TGTGCCAGCAGCTCGCAACAGGGGCCGGACACCGGGGAGCTGTTTTTT | CASSSQQGPDTGELFF
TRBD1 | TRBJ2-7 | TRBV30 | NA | TGTGCCTGCACAGGGGACACCTACGAGCAGTACTTC | CACTGDTYEQYF